One and the same sample provided the 30 T cell receptor beta chains below, sequenced in a study of blood T cell repertoires in COVID-19. Using immunoSEQ multiplex PCR, the repertoire was profiled, and TCRdb retains in-frame clones only, with some absent. The sample records 200,000 to 250,000 clones, 70% to 85% being singletons. Sequencing input: PBMCs or T cells enriched from blood (not recorded which). The receptors here all came from a woman aged 60-75 years who had recovered from COVID-19.

The chain couples TRBV4-2 to TRBJ1-3; D is uncertain. V lost 0 bases and J 5 bases, leaving 8 bases between the germline ends. The germline V gene has CDR1 LGHNA and CDR2 YNFKEQ. The CDR3 is made up of 14 amino acids. The CDR3, as DNA: TGTGCCAGCAGCCAAGAAAAGCTGAGAAACACCATATATTTT. This sequence encodes CASSQEKLRNTIYF.

The V call is TRBV9, the J call TRBJ1-3, with 7 bases that match TRBD1. The V gene end was trimmed by 2 bases and the J gene end by 0 bases; junction bases not matched to a gene: 8. CDR1 SGDLS and CDR2 YYNGEE come from the germline V gene. This CDR3 spans 17 amino acids. CDR3 in amino acids: CASSVRGLPVSGNTIYF. The CDR3 DNA follows: TGTGCCAGCAGCGTGAGGGGGCTCCCGGTCTCTGGAAACACCATATATTTT.

This clone was detected once. The chain carries TRBV4-1 and TRBJ1-5, with 10 bases lining up with TRBD1. CDR3 length equals 21 residues. The J segment lost 0 bases and the V segment lost 0 bases, leaving 14 bases of the junction unmatched. Germline V gene sequence: CDR1 MGHRA, CDR2 YSYEKL. CDR3 sequence reads: CASSQESATGQGPYSNQPQHF. The CDR3 DNA sequence: TGCGCCAGCAGCCAAGAGAGTGCCACGGGACAGGGGCCGTATAGCAATCAGCCCCAGCATTTT.

The chain joins TRBV3-1 (or the pseudogene TRBV3-2) to TRBJ2-7; 11 nucleotides align to TRBD2. Per germline, CDR1 LGHDT and CDR2 YNNKEL (reference sequence). The CDR3 length is 19 residues. V lost 4 bases to trimming and J lost 0 bases; unmatched junction nucleotides: 14. The CDR3 nucleotides are TGTGCCAGCAGCCTGATGCGGGGCCCTCTAGCGGGAGGCTCCTACGAGCAGTACTTC. Its translation is CASSLMRGPLAGGSYEQYF.

The V call is TRBV6-1, the J call TRBJ2-1; no clear D. Germline values: CDR1 MNHNS, CDR2 SASEGT. This CDR3 region has 15 residues. The ends were cut back, 1 base at V and 2 bases at J, with 9 bases in the middle. CDR3 bases: TGTGCCAGCAGTGAAGGGCCCTCCCCCTACAATGAGCAGTTCTTC. This translates into CASSEGPSPYNEQFF.

V is TRBV29-1 and J is TRBJ1-4; 9 bases match TRBD1. The CDR3 contains 13 residues. Germline-derived CDR1 and CDR2 are SQVTM and ANQGSEA. The J segment lost 4 bases and the V segment lost 7 bases, leaving 4 bases of the junction unmatched. The CDR3 spells CSGQGQGNEKLFF. The CDR3 nucleotides read TGCAGCGGTCAGGGACAGGGTAATGAAAAACTGTTTTTT. Filled out from reference TRBV29-1 and TRBJ1-4, the complete variable domain reads SAVISQKPSRDICQRGTSLTIQCQVDSQVTMMFWYRQQPGQSLTLIATANQGSEATYESGFVIDKFPISRPNLTFSTLTVSNMSPEDSSIYLCSGQGQGNEKLFFGSGTQLSVL.

This clone occurred once. The chain combines TRBV27 with TRBJ1-2; D gene unclear. The CDR3 consists of 18 residues. The ends were cut back, 0 bases at V and 0 bases at J, with 17 bases in the middle. From germline, CDR1 is MNHEY and CDR2 SMNVEV (reference sequence). This CDR3 reads CASSLSGGQWLANYGYTF. The CDR3 DNA is TGTGCCAGCAGTTTATCGGGCGGGCAGTGGTTAGCTAACTATGGCTACACCTTC.

This chain links TRBV5-8 with TRBJ1-1; 10 nucleotides agree with TRBD1. The V gene end was trimmed by 4 bases and the J gene end by 6 bases; junction bases not matched to a gene: 9. Per germline, CDR1 SGHTS and CDR2 YDEGEE. The length of the CDR3 is 15 residues. CDR3 region: CASSPGQGHIAEAFF. The CDR3 DNA reads TGTGCCAGCAGCCCGGGACAGGGGCATATCGCTGAAGCTTTCTTT.

This clone came up once. The rearrangement joins TRBV11-1 to TRBJ2-7; D remains ambiguous. V was clipped by 1 base and J by 2 bases, with 9 bases between them. There are 14 residues in the CDR3. The germline V gene encodes CDR1 SGHAT and CDR2 FQDESV (reference sequence). CDR3: CASSLGLVAYEQYF. The CDR3 DNA follows: TGTGCCAGCAGCTTAGGTCTAGTCGCCTACGAGCAGTACTTC.

CDR3 loop: CASSPLLAGPETQYF. The CDR3 DNA is TGTGCCAGCAGCCCATTACTAGCGGGGCCGGAGACCCAGTACTTC. V and J are TRBV6-5 and TRBJ2-5; 10 bases fit TRBD2. Looked up from germline, CDR1 is MNHEY and CDR2 is SVGAGI. The CDR3 extends over 15 amino acids. With 6 bases clipped from V and 5 bases from J, the junction kept 9 bases outside the gene matches.

The rearrangement joins TRBV12-3 or TRBV12-4 to TRBJ2-2; D remains unclear. The CDR3 extends over 12 amino acids. V lost 4 bases, J lost 5 bases, and 5 bases lay in between. The CDR3 sequence: CASSSQTGELFF. The CDR3 DNA reads TGTGCCAGCAGTTCCCAGACCGGGGAGCTGTTTTTT.

The chain uses TRBV3-1 (or the pseudogene TRBV3-2) and TRBJ1-3; tentative D call: TRBD1 (6 bases). V lost 3 bases, J lost 4 bases, and 10 bases lay in between. Germline V gives CDR1 LGHDT, CDR2 YNNKEL (reference sequence). The CDR3 length is 14 residues. CDR3 nucleotide sequence: TGTGCCAGCAGCCAGGGGGCAGGAGGAAACACCATATATTTT. Translation gives CASSQGAGGNTIYF.

In DNA, the CDR3 is TGTGCCAGCACCACGTGGGGGGCAGATACGCAGTATTTT. Translated: CASTTWGADTQYF. The chain recombines TRBV6-6 with TRBJ2-3; weak D call: TRBD2 (6 bases). This CDR3 spans 13 amino acids. Germline V gene lookup returns CDR1 MNHNY and CDR2 SVGAGI (reference sequence). V dropped 7 bases and J dropped 4 bases, with 12 bases sitting between them.

This chain joins TRBV10-3 and TRBJ2-5, with 11 positions matching TRBD2. CDR1 is ENHRY and CDR2 is SYGVKD in the germline V gene. CDR3 size: 17 residues. Trimming removed 10 bases from V and 4 bases from J; junction bases left unmatched: 17. This CDR3 reads CATWDGNSGGAGETQYF. The CDR3 bases are TGTGCCACGTGGGATGGAAATAGCGGGGGGGCCGGAGAGACCCAGTACTTC.

The rearrangement joins TRBV5-1 to TRBJ2-3; TRBD2 might be the D (6 bases). V was trimmed by 3 bases and J by 4 bases, leaving 12 bases between them. From germline, CDR1 is SGHRS and CDR2 YFSETQ. The CDR3 covers 14 residues. CDR3 residues: CASSWRDSADTQYF. The CDR3 DNA reads as TGCGCCAGCAGCTGGCGGGACTCCGCAGATACGCAGTATTTT.

This chain links TRBV5-1 with TRBJ2-5, with 8 bases matching TRBD2. The CDR3 covers 16 residues. V trimming: 2 bases; J trimming: 1 base; junction bases outside the gene matches: 7. The germline V gene encodes CDR1 SGHRS and CDR2 YFSETQ. The CDR3 is CASSFAGAGAQETQYF. Here the CDR3 DNA reads TGCGCCAGCAGCTTTGCTGGAGCGGGGGCCCAAGAGACCCAGTACTTC.

This chain joins TRBV9 and TRBJ1-4, with D possibly TRBD1 on 6 matching bases. Germline loops: CDR1 SGDLS, CDR2 YYNGEE. The length of the CDR3 is 15 residues. V lost 4 bases and J 7 bases, leaving 17 bases between the germline ends. The CDR3 sequence is CASSHREGGGEKLFF. The CDR3 nucleotides are TGTGCCAGCAGCCACCGTGAGGGGGGGGGTGAAAAACTGTTTTTT. The complete variable domain, with remaining parts taken from reference TRBV9 and TRBJ1-4, reads DSGVTQTPKHLITATGQRVTLRCSPRSGDLSVYWYQQSLDQGLQFLIQYYNGEERAKGNILERFSAQQFPDLHSELNLSSLELGDSALYFCASSHREGGGEKLFFGSGTQLSVL.

The chain is built from TRBV12-5 and TRBJ2-5; D unresolved. CDR3 length: 14 amino acids. V lost 6 bases and J 4 bases, leaving 15 bases between the germline ends. Per germline, CDR1 LGHNT and CDR2 FRNRAP. CDR3 DNA: TGTGCTAGTGGCCGCAGCCTCTCGGGAGAGACCCAGTACTTC. Protein: CASGRSLSGETQYF.

The chain uses TRBV14 and TRBJ1-6, with TRBD1 identical over 9 bases. The J segment lost 10 bases and the V segment lost 4 bases, leaving 8 bases of the junction unmatched. Per the germline V gene, CDR1 is SGHDN and CDR2 is FVKESK. The CDR3 has 15 residues. The DNA for the CDR3 is TGTGCCAGCAGCCTGCGGACAGGGGTAACGTCACCCCTCCACTTT. Amino acids: CASSLRTGVTSPLHF. Based on the CDR3 plus reference TRBV14 and TRBJ1-6, the full variable domain is EAGVTQFPSHSVIEKGQTVTLRCDPISGHDNLYWYRRVMGKEIKFLLHFVKESKQDESGMPNNRFLAERTGGTYSTLKVQPAELEDSGVYFCASSLRTGVTSPLHFGNGTRLTVT.

V usage is TRBV6-1 and J usage is TRBJ2-5, with D perhaps TRBD2 (6 bases). The CDR3 length is 15 residues. V shed 0 bases and J shed 5 bases, with 13 bases lying between them. Germline V gene sequence: CDR1 MNHNS, CDR2 SASEGT. Here the CDR3 reads CASSEALGGSETQYF. In DNA form, the CDR3 reads TGTGCCAGCAGTGAAGCGCTGGGGGGTTCGGAGACCCAGTACTTC.

CDR3: CASSSGGQENTEAFF. The CDR3 DNA reads as TGCGCCAGCAGCTCCGGAGGACAGGAGAACACTGAAGCTTTCTTT. V usage is TRBV5-1 and J usage is TRBJ1-1; 7 nucleotides line up with TRBD1. Germline V gives CDR1 SGHRS, CDR2 YFSETQ. The trim removed 3 bases at V and 1 base at J, leaving 6 bases unmatched. CDR3 length equals 15 residues.

The chain carries TRBV4-3 and TRBJ1-1, with 7 bases fitting TRBD1. J gave up 11 bases and V 0 bases, and 15 bases lay outside the gene matches. The germline V gene encodes CDR1 LGHNA and CDR2 YSLEER. The CDR3 consists of 16 residues. This chain's CDR3 is CASSQDFRTGPARAFF. The DNA for the CDR3 is TGCGCCAGCAGCCAAGATTTCAGGACAGGCCCCGCCCGGGCTTTCTTT.

The rearrangement uses TRBV27 and TRBJ2-3; 7 bases are shared with TRBD1. V trimming: 4 bases; J trimming: 12 bases; junction bases outside the gene matches: 10. This CDR3 contains 13 residues. Germline CDR1 reads MNHEY; CDR2 reads SMNVEV (reference sequence). The CDR3 sequence is CASSSTRDSYQYF. CDR3 bases: TGTGCCAGCAGTTCCACACGGGACAGTTATCAGTATTTT.

The V call is TRBV6-5, the J call TRBJ1-1, with D unclear. The CDR3 covers 14 residues. The germline CDR1 and CDR2 sequences are MNHEY and SVGAGI. The V end lost 6 bases, the J end lost 3 bases, and 14 bases lay between the germline ends. CDR3 region: CASSPSFGDTEAFF. The CDR3, as DNA: TGTGCCAGCAGCCCCTCATTCGGGGACACTGAAGCTTTCTTT.

This clone was counted only a few times. V gene TRBV27 combines with J gene TRBJ1-4; 7 nucleotides match TRBD1. The germline CDR1 and CDR2 sequences are MNHEY and SMNVEV (reference sequence). This CDR3 spans 15 amino acids. Unmatched junction bases numbered 10, after V lost 5 bases and J lost 7 bases. The CDR3 protein is CASSTSGGWGEKLFF. The CDR3, as DNA: TGTGCCAGCAGTACCTCAGGGGGATGGGGTGAAAAACTGTTTTTT.

This clone was observed a few times. The V call is TRBV5-1, the J call TRBJ1-2; D remains ambiguous. Trimming cost V 6 bases and J 6 bases, with 9 bases left between them. Germline V lookup: CDR1 SGHRS, CDR2 YFSETQ. This CDR3 comprises 11 residues. For the CDR3, the DNA is TGCGCCAGCAAAAGGGAGGATGGCTACACCTTC. This encodes CASKREDGYTF.

The genes are TRBV10-1 and TRBJ2-5; 7 bases line up with TRBD1. Germline V gives CDR1 WNHNN, CDR2 SYGVQD (reference sequence). The CDR3 runs 14 residues. Unmatched junction bases numbered 5, after V lost 6 bases and J lost 1 base. The chain's CDR3 is CASSSGTVQETQYF. Here the CDR3 DNA reads TGCGCCAGCAGCTCCGGGACAGTCCAAGAGACCCAGTACTTC.

V usage is TRBV11-2 and J usage is TRBJ1-6; D is unclear. Germline V lookup: CDR1 SGHAT, CDR2 FQNNGV. V lost 4 bases, J lost 9 bases, and 10 bases lay in between. This CDR3 region has 13 residues. CDR3 sequence: CASSSGLGSPLHF. As DNA, the CDR3 is TGTGCCAGCAGCTCAGGTTTGGGTTCACCCCTCCACTTT. The variable domain in full, with the rest retrieved from reference TRBV11-2 and TRBJ1-6, is EAGVAQSPRYKIIEKRQSVAFWCNPISGHATLYWYQQILGQGPKLLIQFQNNGVVDDSQLPKDRFSAERLKGVDSTLKIQPAKLEDSAVYLCASSSGLGSPLHFGNGTRLTVT.

The chain combines TRBV7-7 with TRBJ1-3; 9 bases match TRBD1. This CDR3 is built from 15 residues. Trimming cost V 3 bases and J 0 bases; bases outside gene matches: 0. Germline V gene lookup returns CDR1 SSHAT and CDR2 FNYEAQ (reference sequence). The CDR3 is CASSLDRGSGNTIYF. The CDR3 bases are TGTGCCAGCAGCTTGGACAGGGGCTCTGGAAACACCATATATTTT.

The chain carries TRBV19 and TRBJ1-3; D is perhaps TRBD1 (6 bases). CDR3 length equals 17 residues. Germline V lookup: CDR1 LNHDA, CDR2 SQIVND (reference sequence). V dropped 5 bases and J dropped 8 bases, with 25 bases sitting between them. CDR3 region: CASSSLPQPGAKDTIYF. The CDR3 region has the DNA TGTGCCAGTAGTTCCCTCCCCCAACCAGGGGCGAAGGACACCATATATTTT.